This T cell receptor (beta chain) was profiled in a study of human T cells and chemical hapten exposure. General study findings and limits: Significantly greater numbers of large CDR3 similarity clusters came from expanded TCRs than from controls.

The CDR3 is 15 residues long. V was pared by 4 bases and J by 5 bases, with 10 bases of the junction left unmatched. The germline gives CDR1 LGHNA, CDR2 YNFKEQ. The sample's time point: patch test 1, 2 weeks after DPC sensitization. The sample's treatment: therapeutic diphenylcyclopropenone sensitization with weekly scalp DPC. In the case of this clonotype: The target antigen is unknown.

TCRdb re-derived calls from the RACE reads in MiXCR, one entry per CDR3 protein. This sample has approximately 80,000 distinct CDR3 sequences, with around 7% found just once. The chain recombines TRBV4-2 with TRBJ1-1; 7 positions match TRBD1. The sample consisted of whole blood, taken in connection with sensitization to the hapten diphenylcyclopropenone (DPC). The origin of this receptor is a woman aged 25 to 45 with alopecia areata. Some clones in this sample may be carry-over from other donors' samples. CDR3 nucleotide sequence: TGTGCCAGCAGCCCTGACAGGACAGGTGGGACTGAAGCTTTCTTT. It is translated as CASSPDRTGGTEAFF.